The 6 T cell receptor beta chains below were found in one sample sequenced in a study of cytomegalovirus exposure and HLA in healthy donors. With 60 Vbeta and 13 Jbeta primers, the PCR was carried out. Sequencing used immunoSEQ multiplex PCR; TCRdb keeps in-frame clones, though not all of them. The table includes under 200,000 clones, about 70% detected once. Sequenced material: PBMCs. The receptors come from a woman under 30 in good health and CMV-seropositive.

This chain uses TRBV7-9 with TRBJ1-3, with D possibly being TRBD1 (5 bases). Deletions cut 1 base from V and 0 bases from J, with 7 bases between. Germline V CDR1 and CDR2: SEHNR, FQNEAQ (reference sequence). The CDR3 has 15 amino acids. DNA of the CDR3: TGTGCCAGCAGCTTAGGGAGGGGCTCTGGAAACACCATATATTTT. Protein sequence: CASSLGRGSGNTIYF.

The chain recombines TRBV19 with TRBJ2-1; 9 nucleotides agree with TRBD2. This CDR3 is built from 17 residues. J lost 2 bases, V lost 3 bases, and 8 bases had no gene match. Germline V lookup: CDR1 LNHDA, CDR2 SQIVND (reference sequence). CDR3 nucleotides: TGTGCCAGTAGTATCCCCGGACTAGCGAGTACCTACAATGAGCAGTTCTTC. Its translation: CASSIPGLASTYNEQFF.

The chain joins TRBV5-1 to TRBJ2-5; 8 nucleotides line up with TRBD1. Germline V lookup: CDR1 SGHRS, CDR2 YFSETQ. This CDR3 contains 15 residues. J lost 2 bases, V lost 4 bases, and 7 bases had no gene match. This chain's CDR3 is CASSHRGSGQETQYF. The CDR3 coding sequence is TGCGCCAGCAGCCACAGGGGGTCTGGGCAAGAGACCCAGTACTTC.

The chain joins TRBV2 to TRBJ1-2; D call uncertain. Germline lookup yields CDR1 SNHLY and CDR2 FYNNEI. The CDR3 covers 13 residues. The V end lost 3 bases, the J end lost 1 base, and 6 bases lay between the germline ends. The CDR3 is CASSDTVNYGYTF. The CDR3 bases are TGTGCCAGCAGTGACACAGTTAACTATGGCTACACCTTC.

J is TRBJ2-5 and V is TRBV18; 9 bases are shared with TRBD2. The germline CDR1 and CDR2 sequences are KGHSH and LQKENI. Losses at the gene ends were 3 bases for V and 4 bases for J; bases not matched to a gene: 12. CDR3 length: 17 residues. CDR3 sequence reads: CASSPLLAGASRETQYF. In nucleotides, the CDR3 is TGTGCCAGCTCACCGCTACTAGCGGGTGCCTCCCGAGAGACCCAGTACTTC. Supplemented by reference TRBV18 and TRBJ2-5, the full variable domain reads NAGVMQNPRHLVRRRGQEARLRCSPMKGHSHVYWYRQLPEEGLKFMVYLQKENIIDESGMPKERFSAEFPKEGPSILRIQQVVRGDSAAYFCASSPLLAGASRETQYFGPGTRLLVL.

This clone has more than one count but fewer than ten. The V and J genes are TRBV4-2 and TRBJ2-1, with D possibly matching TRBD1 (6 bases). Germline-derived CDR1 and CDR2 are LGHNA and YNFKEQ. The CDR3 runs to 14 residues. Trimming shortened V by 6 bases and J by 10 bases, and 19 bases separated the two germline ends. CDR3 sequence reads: CASSHSTGSPEQFF. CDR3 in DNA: TGTGCCAGCAGTCACTCAACAGGGAGCCCCGAGCAGTTCTTC.